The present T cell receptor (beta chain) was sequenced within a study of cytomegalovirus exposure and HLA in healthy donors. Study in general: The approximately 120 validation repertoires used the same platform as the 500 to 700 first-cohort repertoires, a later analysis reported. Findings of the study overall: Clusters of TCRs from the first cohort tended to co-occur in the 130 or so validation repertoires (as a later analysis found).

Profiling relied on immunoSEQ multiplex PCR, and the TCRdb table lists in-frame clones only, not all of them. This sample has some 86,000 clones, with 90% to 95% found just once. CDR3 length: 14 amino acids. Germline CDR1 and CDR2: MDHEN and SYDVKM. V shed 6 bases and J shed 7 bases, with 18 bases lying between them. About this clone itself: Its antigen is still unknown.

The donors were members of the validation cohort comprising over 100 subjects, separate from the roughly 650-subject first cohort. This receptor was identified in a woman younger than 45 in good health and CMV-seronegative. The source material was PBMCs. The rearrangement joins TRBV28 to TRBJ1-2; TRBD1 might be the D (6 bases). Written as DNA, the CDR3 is TGTGCCAGCAGCCCCCGTGGGGGGGCGGGTGGCTACACCTTC. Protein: CASSPRGGAGGYTF.